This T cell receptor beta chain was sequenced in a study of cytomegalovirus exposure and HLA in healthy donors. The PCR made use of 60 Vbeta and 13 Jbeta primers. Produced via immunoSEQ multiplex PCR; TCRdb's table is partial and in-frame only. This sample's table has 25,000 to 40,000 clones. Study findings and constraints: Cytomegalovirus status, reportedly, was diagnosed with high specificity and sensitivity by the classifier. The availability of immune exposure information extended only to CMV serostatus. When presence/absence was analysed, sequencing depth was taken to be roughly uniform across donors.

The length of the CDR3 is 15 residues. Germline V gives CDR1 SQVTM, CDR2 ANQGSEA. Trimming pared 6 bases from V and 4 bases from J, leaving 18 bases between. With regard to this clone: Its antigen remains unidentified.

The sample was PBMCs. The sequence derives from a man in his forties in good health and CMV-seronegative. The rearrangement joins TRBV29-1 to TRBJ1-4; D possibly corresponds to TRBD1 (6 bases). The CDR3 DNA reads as TGCAGCGTCCTAAACCAGGACAGAAGTAATGAAAAACTGTTTTTT. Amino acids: CSVLNQDRSNEKLFF.